A single T cell receptor (beta chain) is shown here with its context. Its antigen is not known. Libraries were prepared by immunoSEQ multiplex PCR; TCRdb keeps only in-frame clonotypes and omits some of them. The sample has 65,000 to 95,000 clones; approximately 92% are singletons. This CDR3 spans 14 amino acids. Germline V lookup: CDR1 LGHNA, CDR2 YNFKEQ. Trimming pared 4 bases from V and 3 bases from J, leaving 9 bases between. These data come from a study of OX40 agonist ivuxolimab in advanced cancers. Study-level findings and limits: Partly responding patients at 0.1-3.0 mg/kg showed some of the smallest clonal expansion.

This sequence was found in an adult with an advanced solid tumor such as melanoma, head and neck, liver or kidney cancer. V and J are TRBV4-2 and TRBJ2-2, with D perhaps matching TRBD1 or TRBD2 (5 bases each). The input for sequencing was CD4+ or CD8+ T cells sorted from blood, taken in a trial of the OX40 agonist ivuxolimab. The CDR3 coding sequence is TGTGCCAGCAGCCCGAGAGGGGACACCGGGGAGCTGTTTTTT. This translates into CASSPRGDTGELFF.